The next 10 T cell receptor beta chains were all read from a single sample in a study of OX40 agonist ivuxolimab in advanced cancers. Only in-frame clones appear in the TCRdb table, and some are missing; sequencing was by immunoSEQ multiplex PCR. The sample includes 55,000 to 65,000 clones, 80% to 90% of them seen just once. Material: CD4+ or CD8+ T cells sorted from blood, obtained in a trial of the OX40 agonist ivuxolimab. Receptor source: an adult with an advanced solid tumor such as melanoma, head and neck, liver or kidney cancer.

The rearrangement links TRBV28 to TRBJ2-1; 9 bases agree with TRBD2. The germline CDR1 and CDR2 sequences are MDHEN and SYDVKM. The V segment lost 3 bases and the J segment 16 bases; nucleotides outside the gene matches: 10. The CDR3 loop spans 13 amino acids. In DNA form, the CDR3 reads TGTGCCAGCAGTTTGGTCCGCGGGGGGGTTCAATTCTTC. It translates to CASSLVRGGVQFF.

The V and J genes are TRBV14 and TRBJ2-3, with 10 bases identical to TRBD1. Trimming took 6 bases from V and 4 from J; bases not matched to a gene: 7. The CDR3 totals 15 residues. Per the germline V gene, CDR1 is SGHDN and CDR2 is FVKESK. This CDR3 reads CASSLGTGDPDTQYF. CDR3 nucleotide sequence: TGTGCCAGCAGTCTCGGGACAGGGGACCCAGATACGCAGTATTTT.

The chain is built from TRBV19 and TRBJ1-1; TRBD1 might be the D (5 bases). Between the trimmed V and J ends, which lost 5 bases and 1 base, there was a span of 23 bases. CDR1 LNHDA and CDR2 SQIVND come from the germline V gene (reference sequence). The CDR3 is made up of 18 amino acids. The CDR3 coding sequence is TGTGCCAGTAGTCCGGCCTGGGGGGTCGGTAGGACGAACACTGAAGCTTTCTTT. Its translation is CASSPAWGVGRTNTEAFF.

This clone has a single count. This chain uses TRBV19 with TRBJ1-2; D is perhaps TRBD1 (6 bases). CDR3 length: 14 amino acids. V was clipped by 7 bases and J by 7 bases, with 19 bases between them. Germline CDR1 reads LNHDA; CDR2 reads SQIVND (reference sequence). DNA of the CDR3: TGTGCCAGTATACCCCCCCACAGGGAGGGTGGCTACACCTTC. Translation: CASIPPHREGGYTF.

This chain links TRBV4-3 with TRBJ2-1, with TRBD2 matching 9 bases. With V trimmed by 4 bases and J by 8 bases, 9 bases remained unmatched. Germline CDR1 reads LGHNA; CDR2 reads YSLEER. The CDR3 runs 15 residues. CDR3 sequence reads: CASSPGAGGPDEQFF. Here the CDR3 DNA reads TGCGCCAGCAGCCCAGGCGCGGGAGGGCCCGATGAGCAGTTCTTC.

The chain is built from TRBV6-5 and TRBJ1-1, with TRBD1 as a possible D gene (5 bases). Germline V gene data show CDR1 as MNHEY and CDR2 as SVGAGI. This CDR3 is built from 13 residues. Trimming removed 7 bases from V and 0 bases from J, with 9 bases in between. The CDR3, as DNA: TGTGCCAGCACCCCAGGGCTGAACACTGAAGCTTTCTTT. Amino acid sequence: CASTPGLNTEAFF.

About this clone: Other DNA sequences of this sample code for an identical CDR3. Here the CDR3 DNA reads TGTGCCAGCAGTTTAAGGGGCGAGCAGTACTTC. Amino acid sequence: CASSLRGEQYF. This chain uses TRBV28 with TRBJ2-7; weak D call: TRBD1 (5 bases). Germline loops: CDR1 MDHEN, CDR2 SYDVKM. CDR3 length: 11 residues. Trimming left V 2 bases short and J 6 bases short, with 5 bases between.

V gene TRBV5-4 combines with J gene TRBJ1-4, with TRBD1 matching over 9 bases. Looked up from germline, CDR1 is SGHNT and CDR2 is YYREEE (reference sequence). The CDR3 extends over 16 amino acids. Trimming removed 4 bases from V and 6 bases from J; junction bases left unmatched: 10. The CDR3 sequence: CASSPDRDRDYEKLFF. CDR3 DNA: TGTGCCAGCAGCCCTGACCGGGACAGGGATTATGAAAAACTGTTTTTT.

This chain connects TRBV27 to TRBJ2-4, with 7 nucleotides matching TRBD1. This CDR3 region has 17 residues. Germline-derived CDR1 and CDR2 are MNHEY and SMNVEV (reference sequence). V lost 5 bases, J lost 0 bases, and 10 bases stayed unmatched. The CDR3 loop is CASSTTGEFLAKNIQYF. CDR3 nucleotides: TGTGCCAGCAGTACCACAGGGGAGTTTTTAGCCAAAAACATTCAGTACTTC.

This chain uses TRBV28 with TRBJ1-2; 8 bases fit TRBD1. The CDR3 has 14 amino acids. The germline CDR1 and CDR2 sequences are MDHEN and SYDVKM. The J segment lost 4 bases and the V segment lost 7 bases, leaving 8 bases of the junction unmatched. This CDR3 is CASIGGQAGYGYTF. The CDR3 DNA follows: TGTGCCAGCATTGGGGGACAGGCTGGCTATGGCTACACCTTC.